This T cell receptor (beta chain) was identified in a study of technical replicates of blood from a few donors. Trimming removed 1 base at V and 5 bases at J, with 10 bases between. CDR1 is SGHRS and CDR2 is YFSETQ in the germline V gene. The CDR3 sequence is 14 residues long. The table came from immunoSEQ multiplex PCR; TCRdb's copy has only in-frame clones and leaves some out. The sample holds over 85,000 clones, 94% seen once. The sample comprised T cells isolated from PBMCs. This sequence originates from a human donor in good health. The rearrangement links TRBV5-1 to TRBJ1-3; possibly TRBD1 for D (6 bases). The CDR3 loop is CASSLSQGRNTIYF. The CDR3 DNA reads as TGCGCCAGCAGCTTGTCACAGGGTCGAAACACCATATATTTT.